The rows below give T cell receptor beta chains drawn from one sample of a study of T-cell memory formation after mild COVID-19. TCRdb independently ran MiXCR on the 5' RACE reads; one entry per CDR3 protein. This table has 200,000 or so distinct CDR3 sequences, around 19% appearing once. Sequencing was done on a sample of PBMCs or a T cell subset sorted from them (not recorded which). The receptors derive from an adult woman who had mild COVID-19 (a few samples of this study predate the infection). Cell type and time point are not known. CDR3s include the opening cysteine and the closing phenylalanine or tryptophan. The D gene is left open where the match is weak. Rows may omit the clone size; those that give it use once, few, many or a size class.

v_call,j_call,clone_size,d_call,cdr3_nt,cdr3_aa
TRBV7-9,TRBJ2-7,few,TRBD2,TGTGCCAGCAGCTTAGGGGGAAGATTCGGACTAGCTAGCTCCTACGAGCAGTACTTC,CASSLGGRFGLASSYEQYF
TRBV5-1,TRBJ2-3,.,.,TGCGCCAGCAGTACAGGGAAAATCACAGATACGCAGTATTTT,CASSTGKITDTQYF
TRBV20-1,TRBJ1-3,.,.,TGCAGTGCTCTTTCACAAAACTCTGGAAACACCATATATTTT,CSALSQNSGNTIYF
TRBV30,TRBJ1-2,few,.,TGTGCCTGGAGTGGGCCAGGAGCAGGCTACACCTTC,CAWSGPGAGYTF
TRBV12-3/TRBV12-4,TRBJ2-2,.,.,TGTGCCAGCAGCTTCACCGGGGCCGGGGAGCTGTTTTTT,CASSFTGAGELFF
TRBV6-5,TRBJ1-2,.,TRBD1,TGTGCCAGCAGTTACACCGGGACAGGGAAGGGCTATGGCTACACCTTC,CASSYTGTGKGYGYTF
TRBV6-5,TRBJ1-1,many,.,TGTGCCAGCAGTTACGGGAGTGGGATCGTGAACACTGAAGCTTTCTTT,CASSYGSGIVNTEAFF
TRBV5-6,TRBJ2-1,.,TRBD2,TGTGCCAGCAGCCCCGGACTAGCAACACGTGAGCAGTTCTTC,CASSPGLATREQFF
TRBV30,TRBJ2-5,few,TRBD2,TGTGCCTGGAACACCGGGACTAGCGATCAAGAGACCCAGTACTTC,CAWNTGTSDQETQYF
TRBV2,TRBJ2-1,few,TRBD2,TGTGCCAGCAGTGAGGAAGCGGGAGGGCGAAGTGAGCAGTTCTTC,CASSEEAGGRSEQFF
TRBV5-1,TRBJ2-7,many,.,TGCGCCAGCAAAGGGGGGCTTCTCAGCTCCTACGAGCAGTACTTC,CASKGGLLSSYEQYF